This T cell receptor (beta chain) was obtained from a study of T cells after yellow fever vaccination. CDR1 and CDR2 from the germline V gene are MNHEY and SVGAGI. This CDR3 has 16 amino acids. With 6 bases clipped from V and 3 bases from J, the junction kept 13 bases outside the gene matches. Universal primer sites and UMIs were introduced during 5'RACE template-switching synthesis of TCR cDNA. Each CDR3 protein gets one entry after TCRdb re-called the 5' RACE reads with MiXCR. The table lists 350,000 to 550,000 distinct CDR3 sequences, around 19% of them singletons. The sequences come from PBMCs, collected before the yellow fever booster vaccination. The clonotype was recovered from a man aged 18 to 30 who received the YFV17D yellow fever vaccine. This chain links TRBV6-5 with TRBJ1-1; 7 nucleotides match TRBD1. CDR3 DNA sequence: TGTGCCAGCAGCGCACCCCAGGGGGAAGCGGACACTGAAGCTTTCTTT. Its translation is CASSAPQGEADTEAFF.